The source of this TCR beta chain is a study of T cell changes during pregnancy in multiple sclerosis (dated by TCRdb to the late 2010s). With regard to the full study: The study looked at changes in the T cell repertoire across pregnancy in women with multiple sclerosis.

The CDR3 contains 13 residues, cysteine and phenylalanine counted. Kept here is only the CDR3 DNA, which spans 39 bases and is read in frame from base 1. The trim is 5 bases for V and 7 bases for J, with a gap of 15 bases between the germline ends. CDR1 and CDR2, looked up from the germline V gene (reference sequence), are LNHNV and YYDKDF. Receptors were amplified or captured by the immunoSEQ multiplex PCR assay. This is the immuneACCESS table as TCRdb keeps it, with only in-frame sequences that have V and J called. A part of the clones is gone; compared with another copy, unresolved V genes explain less than half, and the rest is unexplained. A total of tens of thousands of clones appear in this sample, 91% of them only once. 0.85% to 0.95% of the sample is taken by the ten largest. This clone was detected only once. Its antigen is unknown. The record has no base qualities; no much larger clone is one base away.

The sequencing used peripheral blood, collected before pregnancy. The clonotype originates from a female donor with multiple sclerosis, enrolled in a pregnancy study. This receptor chain uses TRBV15 and TRBJ2-7, with the D gene not clear enough to name. The nucleotide sequence is given as TGTGCCACCAGCCCGAGAGGTTCTTGGGAGCAGTACTTC. Its product reads: CATSPRGSWEQYF. Here the CDR3 is joined to the reference TRBV15 and TRBJ2-7 genes, and the full variable domain is: DAMVIQNPRYQVTQFGKPVTLSCSQTLNHNVMYWYQQKSSQAPKLLFHYYDKDFNNEADTPDNFQSRRPNTSFCFLDIRSPGLGDTAMYLCATSPRGSWEQYFGPGTRLTVT.